The clone carrying this T cell receptor beta chain was seen a handful of times. Its antigen is unidentified. Sequenced material consisted of expressed TCRB transcripts (all of the isolated RNA was reverse transcribed). Some clones are missing from TCRdb's copy, which holds only in-frame ones; the method was immunoSEQ multiplex PCR. The data contain more than 550,000 clones, over 12% of them singletons. The germline V gene has CDR1 MDHEN and CDR2 SYDVKM. The V end lost 4 bases, the J end lost 10 bases, and 14 bases lay between the germline ends. This CDR3 region has 13 residues. This sample stems from a study of beta chain features in type 1 diabetes. Study-wide findings and caveats: All four CD4+ subsets of Type 1 diabetes patients contained TCRB CDR3s that were moderately but significantly shorter.

Each sorted population was over 95% pure. The sequence derives from a man aged 18 to 30 with type 1 diabetes. The specimen was naive CD4+ T cells from blood. The chain has TRBV28 and TRBJ1-5, with D hard to call. The CDR3 coding sequence is TGTGCCAGCAGTTCTCACCACCTAGGCCCCCAGCATTTT. Its protein is CASSSHHLGPQHF.